These 24 T cell receptor beta chains were sequenced from one sample in a study of cytomegalovirus exposure and HLA in healthy donors. The study ran its PCR with 60 Vbeta and 13 Jbeta primers. Assay used: immunoSEQ multiplex PCR; TCRdb lists only in-frame clones, some missing. The data show 120,000 or so clones, around 85% seen once. Sample: PBMCs. The receptors were sampled from a man aged 25-45 years in good health and CMV-seropositive.

The chain joins TRBV5-1 to TRBJ2-7, with D perhaps matching TRBD2 (5 bases). CDR1 is SGHRS, CDR2 YFSETQ, per germline. V was cut by 0 bases and J by 5 bases, with 12 bases left in between. CDR3 size: 14 residues. This CDR3 reads CASSLEQIGDEQYF. CDR3 nucleotide sequence: TGCGCCAGCAGCTTGGAGCAAATCGGGGACGAGCAGTACTTC. The whole variable domain, filled in from reference TRBV5-1 and TRBJ2-7, reads KAGVTQTPRYLIKTRGQQVTLSCSPISGHRSVSWYQQTPGQGLQFLFEYFSETQRNKGNFPGRFSGRQFSNSRSEMNVSTLELGDSALYLCASSLEQIGDEQYFGPGTRLTVT.

With regard to this clone: Other nucleotide sequences from this sample produce the same CDR3. The rearrangement links TRBV27 to TRBJ1-1; 7 bases fit TRBD1. The junction had 9 bases not matched to a gene; V was cut back by 5 bases and J by 3 bases. Germline lookup yields CDR1 MNHEY and CDR2 SMNVEV (reference sequence). The CDR3 has 15 residues. The CDR3 DNA sequence: TGTGCCAGCAGTACATACAGGGGTGGTGACACTGAAGCTTTCTTT. Its translation is CASSTYRGGDTEAFF.

The CDR3 here is CASSRSSQGPGETQYF. Here the CDR3 DNA reads TGTGCCAGTAGTCGCTCTTCACAGGGGCCGGGAGAGACCCAGTACTTC. This chain links TRBV19 with TRBJ2-5; 7 bases are shared with TRBD1. Trimming took 5 bases from V and 4 from J; bases not matched to a gene: 13. The CDR3 is made up of 16 amino acids. Germline CDR1 and CDR2: LNHDA and SQIVND (reference sequence).

This chain uses TRBV28 with TRBJ2-1; 12 bases agree with TRBD2. The CDR3 runs 15 residues. The trim removed 5 bases at V and 8 bases at J, leaving 7 bases unmatched. CDR1 and CDR2 (germline): MDHEN, SYDVKM. CDR3 sequence reads: CASSPTSGGTHEQFF. CDR3 in DNA: TGTGCCAGCAGTCCAACTAGCGGGGGGACCCATGAGCAGTTCTTC.

The chain carries TRBV6-6 and TRBJ2-3; D is perhaps TRBD1 (5 bases). The ends were cut back, 8 bases at V and 2 bases at J, with 11 bases in the middle. The CDR3 contains 13 residues. Germline values: CDR1 MNHNY, CDR2 SVGAGI (reference sequence). CDR3 sequence reads: CASFGHPTDTQYF. CDR3 in DNA: TGTGCCAGCTTTGGACATCCCACAGATACGCAGTATTTT.

The V call is TRBV7-9, the J call TRBJ2-5; 8 nucleotides align to TRBD1. The CDR3 spans 15 residues. V trimming: 4 bases; J trimming: 1 base; junction bases outside the gene matches: 5. Germline V gene lookup returns CDR1 SEHNR and CDR2 FQNEAQ (reference sequence). CDR3 nucleotide sequence: TGTGCCAGCAGCTCGACAGGGGACCCCCAAGAGACCCAGTACTTC. Translating gives CASSSTGDPQETQYF. Full variable domain (missing parts from reference TRBV7-9 and TRBJ2-5): DTGVSQNPRHKITKRGQNVTFRCDPISEHNRLYWYRQTLGQGPEFLTYFQNEAQLEKSRLLSDRFSAERPKGSFSTLEIQRTEQGDSAMYLCASSSTGDPQETQYFGPGTRLLVL.

This clone was counted once. The CDR3 sequence: CASSVGSSGANVLTF. The CDR3 DNA is TGTGCCAGCAGCGTAGGTAGCTCTGGGGCCAACGTCCTGACTTTC. This rearrangement joins TRBV9 to TRBJ2-6; no clear D. This CDR3 spans 15 amino acids. Trimming removed 0 bases from V and 0 bases from J, with 4 bases in between. In germline, CDR1 is SGDLS, CDR2 YYNGEE.

This clone is a singleton in its sample. V is TRBV27 and J is TRBJ2-3, with 11 bases lining up with TRBD2. The J segment lost 0 bases and the V segment lost 5 bases, leaving 7 bases of the junction unmatched. CDR1 is MNHEY, CDR2 SMNVEV, per germline (reference sequence). There are 17 residues in the CDR3. In DNA, the CDR3 is TGTGCCAGCAGTCGACTAGCGGGGACTACTAGCACAGATACGCAGTATTTT. Encoded protein: CASSRLAGTTSTDTQYF.

The V call is TRBV4-3, the J call TRBJ2-4, with 8 bases matching TRBD1. Trimming took 4 bases from V and 8 from J; bases not matched to a gene: 10. The CDR3 has 15 amino acids. The V gene's germline CDR1 is LGHNA and CDR2 YSLEER. The CDR3 nucleotides are TGCGCCAGCAGCCTATCCAGGGTGACAGGGGACATTCAGTACTTC. Amino acids: CASSLSRVTGDIQYF.

This clone has more than one count but fewer than ten. The gene calls are TRBV14 and TRBJ1-1, with D possibly being TRBD1 (5 bases). The CDR3 contains 15 residues. CDR1 is SGHDN and CDR2 is FVKESK in the germline V gene. Trimming removed 4 bases from V and 9 bases from J, with 21 bases in between. The CDR3 is CASSLAASGRSKAFF. CDR3 bases: TGTGCCAGCAGCCTAGCAGCGTCAGGGCGGAGCAAAGCTTTCTTT.

The chain has TRBV5-4 and TRBJ2-3; D unclear. Trimming took 3 bases from V and 3 from J, leaving 11 bases between them. This CDR3 is built from 14 residues. Germline values: CDR1 SGHNT, CDR2 YYREEE (reference sequence). The CDR3 loop reads CASSSWHDTDTQYF. DNA of the CDR3: TGTGCCAGCAGCTCATGGCATGATACAGATACGCAGTATTTT.

The chain employs TRBV5-1 and TRBJ1-5; a possible D gene is TRBD1 (5 bases). The CDR3 has 17 amino acids. Germline lookup yields CDR1 SGHRS and CDR2 YFSETQ. Trimming pared 7 bases from V and 2 bases from J, leaving 22 bases between. The CDR3: CASPRGGGAEGNQPQHF. In DNA, the CDR3 is TGCGCCAGCCCTCGGGGAGGCGGGGCAGAAGGCAATCAGCCCCAGCATTTT.

The rearrangement joins TRBV19 to TRBJ2-7; 10 nucleotides line up with TRBD1. The V segment lost 3 bases and the J segment 3 bases; nucleotides outside the gene matches: 11. The CDR3 length is 17 residues. CDR1 and CDR2 (germline): LNHDA, SQIVND (reference sequence). In DNA, the CDR3 is TGTGCCAGTAGTATCTTCGCGCCGGGACAGGGGCACTACGAGCAGTACTTC. Amino acid sequence: CASSIFAPGQGHYEQYF.

This clone appeared a single time. The rearrangement links TRBV5-8 to TRBJ2-5, with D possibly matching TRBD1 (7 bases). The J call may be faulty, since TRBJ2-7 better matches the DNA end. The CDR3 covers 15 residues. CDR1 SGHTS and CDR2 YDEGEE come from the germline V gene. The CDR3 DNA reads TGTGCCAGCAGTCAAACAGGGGCGGGCGGGGACGAGCAGTACTTC. This codes for CASSQTGAGGDEQYF.

CDR3 sequence reads: CASRTGQGDYGYTF. The DNA of the CDR3 is TGTGCCAGCAGGACGGGACAGGGGGACTATGGCTACACCTTC. This sequence joins TRBV6-5 and TRBJ1-2, with TRBD1 matching 11 bases. With 6 bases clipped from V and 3 bases from J, the junction kept 3 bases outside the gene matches. The CDR3 runs 14 residues. Germline values: CDR1 MNHEY, CDR2 SVGAGI.

The chain couples TRBV2 to TRBJ2-2, with D perhaps TRBD1 (7 bases). V was shortened by 5 bases and J by 6 bases, with 13 bases between the two germline ends. The CDR3 is 14 amino acids. Germline CDR1 is SNHLY and CDR2 is FYNNEI. CDR3 sequence (DNA): TGTGCCAGCAGTCCCGTCAGGGGGGCCGGGGAGCTGTTTTTT. This codes for CASSPVRGAGELFF.

The chain recombines TRBV9 with TRBJ1-2, with 10 bases that match TRBD1. The CDR3 is made up of 15 amino acids. From germline, CDR1 is SGDLS and CDR2 YYNGEE. J lost 5 bases, V lost 3 bases, and 7 bases had no gene match. As DNA, the CDR3 is TGTGCCAGCAGCGGGGACAGGGGATTATGGTATGGCTACACCTTC. It codes for CASSGDRGLWYGYTF.

The rearrangement uses TRBV5-4 and TRBJ2-5; 7 bases line up with TRBD2. The CDR3 contains 14 residues. V gave up 4 bases and J gave up 5 bases; unmatched junction bases: 8. In germline, CDR1 is SGHNT, CDR2 YYREEE (reference sequence). The CDR3 loop reads CASSPGGLLETQYF. Written as DNA, the CDR3 is TGTGCCAGCAGCCCGGGAGGCCTTCTGGAGACCCAGTACTTC.

The chain combines TRBV7-6 with TRBJ1-1; no definite D call. The CDR3 loop spans 17 amino acids. Germline V gives CDR1 SGHVS, CDR2 FNYEAQ. The V end lost 2 bases, the J end lost 5 bases, and 21 bases lay between the germline ends. CDR3 amino acids: CASSLSGGWQVSTEAFF. In DNA, the CDR3 is TGTGCCAGCAGCTTATCAGGAGGGTGGCAGGTATCTACTGAAGCTTTCTTT.

Details on this clone: The conserved phenylalanine or tryptophan is not found at the CDR3 terminus, so this likely reflects a read error. The J gene is TRBJ1-3, the V gene TRBV11-2, with D possibly TRBD1 on 5 matching bases. Trimming left V 3 bases short and J 8 bases short, with 11 bases between. Germline loops: CDR1 SGHAT, CDR2 FQNNGV. The CDR3 consists of 13 residues. CDR3 in amino acids: CASSLGVRDTIYL. Written as DNA, the CDR3 is TGTGCCAGCAGCTTGGGGGTTAGGGACACCATATATCTT.

This rearrangement joins TRBV11-1 to TRBJ2-5, with TRBD2 matching 8 bases. The CDR3 spans 17 residues. Germline-derived CDR1 and CDR2 are SGHAT and FQDESV (reference sequence). After removal of 0 bases from V and 0 bases from J, the junction contained 6 bases not matched to a gene. CDR3 loop: CASSLALLADYQETQYF. DNA of the CDR3: TGTGCCAGCAGCTTAGCGCTACTAGCGGACTACCAAGAGACCCAGTACTTC.

The chain is built from TRBV2 and TRBJ1-4, with a tentative D call TRBD1 (5 bases). Trimming removed 7 bases at V and 4 bases at J, with 16 bases between. This CDR3 is built from 15 residues. CDR1 is SNHLY, CDR2 FYNNEI, per germline. For the CDR3, the DNA is TGTGCCAGCAACCTTGGTGGGGCAGATAATGAAAAACTGTTTTTT. Its protein is CASNLGGADNEKLFF.

The CDR3 sequence is CASRGQGGRNTEAFF. In DNA, the CDR3 is TGTGCCAGCAGGGGACAGGGGGGGAGGAACACTGAAGCTTTCTTT. The V and J genes are TRBV11-2 and TRBJ1-1; 11 bases are a match to TRBD1. This CDR3 has 15 residues. Per germline, CDR1 SGHAT and CDR2 FQNNGV. After removal of 6 bases from V and 1 base from J, the junction contained 4 bases not matched to a gene.

This chain joins TRBV7-9 and TRBJ2-7; D may be TRBD1 (6 bases). V lost 8 bases to trimming and J lost 5 bases, with 16 bases between them. The CDR3 totals 13 residues. In germline, CDR1 is SEHNR, CDR2 FQNEAQ (reference sequence). In nucleotides, the CDR3 is TGTGCCAGCGGGCTTGGGGGCCGCGACGAGCAGTACTTC. Translation: CASGLGGRDEQYF.